This TCR beta chain appears in the sequencing data of a study of T cell changes during pregnancy in multiple sclerosis. This clone appeared a few times. TCRdb's copy holds only in-frame clones and misses some; the assay was immunoSEQ multiplex PCR. The sample holds roughly 30,000 clones, around 90% seen once. CDR3 size: 16 residues. V shed 6 bases and J 2 bases; nucleotides not matched to a gene: 6. CDR1 SGHTA and CDR2 FQGNSA come from the germline V gene. This receptor was identified in a female donor in good health, enrolled as a control in a pregnancy study. This specimen was CD4+ T cells from peripheral blood mononuclear cells, taken in the first trimester of pregnancy. The chain links TRBV7-2 to TRBJ2-5; 13 bases are a match to TRBD2. CDR3 nucleotide sequence: TGTGCCAGCAGATATACTAGCGGGGGGGTACAAGAGACCCAGTACTTC. Encoded protein: CASRYTSGGVQETQYF.